This T cell receptor (beta chain) came from a study of shared clonotypes between healthy human individuals. TCRdb's copy holds only in-frame clones and misses some; the assay was immunoSEQ multiplex PCR. The sample lists approximately 1.9 million clones, around 95% occurring once. Naive CD8 populations comprised CD45RO-negative cells positively selected for CCR7, excluding terminally differentiated effector memory CD45RA+ cells. Concerning this clone itself: Antigen: not known. The same CDR3 can be traced to other DNA sequences in this sample.

Whole-study findings and limits: The study's rarefaction showed incomplete sorted-subset sequencing despite large depth.

The CDR3 has 13 amino acids. V was clipped by 2 bases and J by 1 base, with 5 bases between them. Germline assignment: CDR1 SGHVS and CDR2 FQNEAQ. The source of this sequence is a man aged 18 to 29 in good health. Some clones in this sample may be carry-over from other donors' samples. The sequencing sample was made of naive CD8+ T cells from PBMCs. The chain employs TRBV7-8 and TRBJ1-1, with D uncertain. The DNA of the CDR3 is TGTGCCAGCAGCTTATTAAGGAACACTGAAGCTTTCTTT. It codes for CASSLLRNTEAFF.